This entry is about one T cell receptor beta chain. This entry belongs to a study of blood T cell repertoires in COVID-19. At the level of the study: Collection of acute and convalescent COVID-19 samples took place in the United States, Italy and Spain. From T cells, B-cell-depleted T cells, or PBMCs came the material, which was cDNA or gDNA.

The CDR3 totals 15 residues. V shed 4 bases, J shed 2 bases, and the junction held 4 bases outside the gene matches. Germline V gives CDR1 SGHKS, CDR2 YYEKEE (reference sequence). This table comes from immunoSEQ multiplex PCR, and its TCRdb copy is limited to in-frame clones, with some not included. The table has approximately 430,000 clones, roughly 88% seen once; the top ten hold 1.4%. The sequencing input was peripheral blood. The rearrangement joins TRBV5-5 to TRBJ2-3, with 10 bases fitting TRBD1. The TCR was taken from a woman younger than 45 with active or convalescent COVID-19. The DNA of the CDR3 is TGTGCCAGCAGCAAGACAGGGGGCAACACAGATACGCAGTATTTT. Its protein product is CASSKTGGNTDTQYF. The full variable domain, in which reference TRBV5-5 and TRBJ2-3 provide the parts outside the CDR3, is DAGVTQSPTHLIKTRGQQVTLRCSPISGHKSVSWYQQVLGQGPQFIFQYYEKEERGRGNFPDRFSARQFPNYSSELNVNALLLGDSALYLCASSKTGGNTDTQYFGPGTRLTVL.